The 20 T cell receptor beta chains listed next were all sequenced from one sample in a study of blood T cells in healthy people across ages. Combining a sample-barcoded 5' primer with a J-beta primer mix, a second PCR ran for roughly 6 to 11 cycles. One entry per CDR3 protein, called by TCRdb with MiXCR from the 5' RACE reads. Of just over 800,000 distinct CDR3 sequences listed, about 59% are singletons. Sequences were obtained from blood. The receptors here all came from a man aged 25-40 years in good health.

The rearrangement uses TRBV7-2 and TRBJ1-6, with TRBD1 as a possible D gene (5 bases). Looked up from germline, CDR1 is SGHTA and CDR2 is FQGNSA. The CDR3 is made up of 15 amino acids. The V end was cut by 5 bases, the J end by 5 bases, with 13 bases between. In nucleotides, the CDR3 is TGTGCCAGCAGCACCGAGGGACGGCATAATTCACCCCTCCACTTT. Protein product: CASSTEGRHNSPLHF. The full variable domain, in which reference TRBV7-2 and TRBJ1-6 provide the parts outside the CDR3, is GAGVSQSPSNKVTEKGKDVELRCDPISGHTALYWYRQSLGQGLEFLIYFQGNSAPDKSGLPSDRFSAERTGGSVSTLTIQRTQQEDSAVYLCASSTEGRHNSPLHFGNGTRLTVT.

The V and J genes are TRBV2 and TRBJ2-4; D is possibly TRBD1 or TRBD2 (5 bases each). CDR1 SNHLY and CDR2 FYNNEI come from the germline V gene. V was cut by 1 base and J by 0 bases, with 7 bases left in between. This CDR3 has 15 amino acids. The CDR3 DNA reads TGTGCCAGCAGTGAAGTGGGGGAAGCCAAAAACATTCAGTACTTC. Translating it yields CASSEVGEAKNIQYF.

The rearrangement links TRBV10-3 to TRBJ1-5; possible D gene TRBD1, 5 bases. The V and J ends lost 11 bases and 5 bases respectively, with 16 bases between them. The CDR3 length is 13 residues. Germline CDR1 and CDR2: ENHRY and SYGVKD. DNA of the CDR3: TGTGCCTTAAACGACAGTCCCGATCAGCCCCAGCATTTT. Protein product: CALNDSPDQPQHF.

V gene TRBV7-9 combines with J gene TRBJ2-1; TRBD2 is a possible D gene (6 bases). The CDR3 spans 17 residues. The germline V gene has CDR1 SEHNR and CDR2 FQNEAQ (reference sequence). V lost 1 base and J lost 2, with 15 bases in between. CDR3 bases: TGTGCCAGCAGCTTAGTGGATGCGGGGTACCCCTACAATGAGCAGTTCTTC. This gives the protein CASSLVDAGYPYNEQFF.

This chain joins TRBV30 and TRBJ1-1; no reliable D call. The CDR3 is 10 residues long. Germline loops: CDR1 GTSNPN, CDR2 SVGIG (reference sequence). The V end was cut by 1 base, the J end by 8 bases, with 5 bases between. This CDR3 is CAWSALEAFF. The CDR3 DNA sequence: TGTGCCTGGAGTGCCCTAGAAGCTTTCTTT.

The chain uses TRBV5-1 and TRBJ2-1, with 9 bases that match TRBD1. J gave up 9 bases and V 2 bases, and 0 bases lay outside the gene matches. This CDR3 contains 12 residues. Looked up from germline, CDR1 is SGHRS and CDR2 is YFSETQ. CDR3 coding DNA: TGCGCCAGCAGCTTACAGGGGGCTGAGCAGTTCTTC. Residues: CASSLQGAEQFF.

The genes are TRBV9 and TRBJ2-5; D is possibly TRBD2 (5 bases). Germline CDR1 SGDLS, CDR2 YYNGEE. The ends were cut back, 0 bases at V and 3 bases at J, with 15 bases in the middle. The CDR3 is 16 residues long. CDR3 in amino acids: CASSVGPKDWEETQYF. The CDR3 DNA is TGTGCCAGCAGCGTAGGCCCCAAGGACTGGGAAGAGACCCAGTACTTC. The full variable domain, with the rest looked up from reference TRBV9 and TRBJ2-5, is DSGVTQTPKHLITATGQRVTLRCSPRSGDLSVYWYQQSLDQGLQFLIQYYNGEERAKGNILERFSAQQFPDLHSELNLSSLELGDSALYFCASSVGPKDWEETQYFGPGTRLLVL.

The chain couples TRBV25-1 to TRBJ2-1; D possibly corresponds to TRBD1 (5 bases). V shed 4 bases and J shed 4 bases, with 14 bases lying between them. The CDR3 is 15 residues long. Germline V gene sequence: CDR1 MGHDK, CDR2 SYGVNS. This CDR3 reads CASSGSLGHYNEQFF. CDR3 coding DNA: TGTGCCAGCAGTGGGTCACTTGGACATTACAATGAGCAGTTCTTC.

V and J are TRBV14 and TRBJ1-6; 7 bases match TRBD1. J lost 10 bases, V lost 5 bases, and 5 bases had no gene match. Germline CDR1 is SGHDN and CDR2 is FVKESK. This CDR3 contains 13 residues. The CDR3 sequence is CASSWTGESPLHF. The DNA of the CDR3 is TGTGCCAGCAGCTGGACAGGCGAATCACCCCTCCACTTT.

J is TRBJ2-5 and V is TRBV7-2; tentatively, D is TRBD1 (5 bases). The end of the DNA aligns better with TRBJ2-7, so the J call may be wrong. The CDR3 sequence is 14 residues long. The germline V gene encodes CDR1 SGHTA and CDR2 FQGNSA. CDR3: CASSIGDGDYEQYF. The CDR3 DNA sequence: TGTGCCAGCAGCATAGGGGATGGGGACTACGAGCAGTACTTC.

J is TRBJ1-2 and V is TRBV9; D gene uncertain. V was pared by 5 bases and J by 5 bases, with 10 bases between. The CDR3 length is 12 residues. Looked up from germline, CDR1 is SGDLS and CDR2 is YYNGEE. CDR3 in amino acids: CASSTPVYGYTF. In nucleotides, the CDR3 is TGTGCCAGCAGTACACCCGTTTATGGCTACACCTTC.

The rearrangement links TRBV6-5 to TRBJ2-5; 7 bases are a match to TRBD1. Trimming at V came to 0 bases and at J to 8 bases, leaving 6 bases not matched to a gene. The CDR3 runs 14 residues. Germline V gene data show CDR1 as MNHEY and CDR2 as SVGAGI. The CDR3 here is CASSYSDRKNTQYF. The CDR3 coding sequence is TGTGCCAGCAGTTACTCGGACAGGAAGAACACCCAGTACTTC.

V is TRBV6-5 and J is TRBJ2-5, with TRBD2 identical over 14 bases. CDR3 length: 20 amino acids. With 2 bases clipped from V and 0 bases from J, the junction kept 11 bases outside the gene matches. Per the germline V gene, CDR1 is MNHEY and CDR2 is SVGAGI. CDR3 sequence (DNA): TGTGCCAGCAGTTACGCGACCGCGACTAGCGGGGGGGGAGACCAAGAGACCCAGTACTTC. This codes for CASSYATATSGGGDQETQYF.

This clonotype was seen a few times. The CDR3 reads CASSQEAEGNTDTQYF. CDR3 DNA sequence: TGCGCCAGCAGCCAAGAAGCAGAGGGGAACACAGATACGCAGTATTTT. The rearrangement uses TRBV4-3 and TRBJ2-3; D possibly matches TRBD1 or TRBD2 (5 bases each). Trimming shortened V by 0 bases and J by 2 bases, and 12 bases separated the two germline ends. Germline-derived CDR1 and CDR2 are LGHNA and YSLEER. This CDR3 is built from 16 residues.

This clonotype is a singleton in its sample. The chain carries TRBV7-9 and TRBJ2-1; 10 positions agree with TRBD1. Germline V gene sequence: CDR1 SEHNR, CDR2 FQNEAQ (reference sequence). The CDR3 runs 19 residues. With V trimmed by 0 bases and J by 7 bases, 15 bases remained unmatched. The CDR3 loop is CASSLATFWGQGRENEQFF. CDR3 in DNA: TGTGCCAGCAGCTTAGCCACGTTTTGGGGACAGGGGAGGGAGAATGAGCAGTTCTTC.

V is TRBV15 and J is TRBJ2-3, with TRBD1 matching over 7 bases. CDR1 is LNHNV and CDR2 is YYDKDF in the germline V gene (reference sequence). The trim removed 2 bases at V and 2 bases at J, leaving 7 bases unmatched. The CDR3 consists of 16 residues. CDR3 amino acids: CATSRPGQPPTDTQYF. The CDR3 DNA reads TGTGCCACCAGCAGACCGGGACAGCCTCCCACAGATACGCAGTATTTT.

The chain's CDR3 is CASSLGVSGTGPNYGYTF. DNA of the CDR3: TGCGCCAGCAGCTTGGGTGTTTCCGGGACAGGGCCGAACTATGGCTACACCTTC. The chain is built from TRBV5-1 and TRBJ1-2; 9 bases are shared with TRBD1. With V trimmed by 0 bases and J by 2 bases, 11 bases remained unmatched. This CDR3 spans 18 amino acids. The germline V gene encodes CDR1 SGHRS and CDR2 YFSETQ.

V usage is TRBV29-1 and J usage is TRBJ2-7; 8 bases match TRBD2. CDR3 length equals 14 residues. With V trimmed by 5 bases and J by 0 bases, 6 bases remained unmatched. Germline assignment: CDR1 SQVTM and CDR2 ANQGSEA. Written as DNA, the CDR3 is TGCAGCGTTACAAAGCGGGGGCCCTCCTACGAGCAGTACTTC. It encodes CSVTKRGPSYEQYF.

The chain links TRBV19 to TRBJ1-6; a possible D gene is TRBD1 (5 bases). The CDR3 sequence is 15 residues long. Germline V lookup: CDR1 LNHDA, CDR2 SQIVND (reference sequence). With 8 bases removed from V and 9 bases from J, the gap between germline ends came to 20 bases. The CDR3 nucleotides read TGTGCCAGTGCCCAAGGAGGCCAGGGCGGTTCACCCCTCCACTTT. Protein sequence: CASAQGGQGGSPLHF.

This clonotype occurred a few times. The chain employs TRBV29-1 and TRBJ2-5; no firm D call. V gave up 3 bases and J gave up 5 bases, with 7 bases separating them. This CDR3 has 11 residues. In germline, CDR1 is SQVTM, CDR2 ANQGSEA. CDR3 sequence (DNA): TGCAGCGTTGAGGAGTCGGAGACCCAGTACTTC. Amino acid sequence: CSVEESETQYF.